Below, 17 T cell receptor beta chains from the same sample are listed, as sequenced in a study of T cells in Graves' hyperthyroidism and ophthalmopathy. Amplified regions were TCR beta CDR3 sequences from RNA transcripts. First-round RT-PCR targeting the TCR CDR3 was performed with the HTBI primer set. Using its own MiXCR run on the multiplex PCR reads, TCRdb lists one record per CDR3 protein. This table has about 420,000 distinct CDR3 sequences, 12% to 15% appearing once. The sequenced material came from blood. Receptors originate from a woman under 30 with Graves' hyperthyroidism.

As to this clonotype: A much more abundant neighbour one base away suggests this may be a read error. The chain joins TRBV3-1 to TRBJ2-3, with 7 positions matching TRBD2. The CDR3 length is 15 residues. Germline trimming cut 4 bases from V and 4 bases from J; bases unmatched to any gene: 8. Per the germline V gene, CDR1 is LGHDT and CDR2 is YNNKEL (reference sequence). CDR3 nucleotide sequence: TGTGCCAGCAGCCCCGTCCTAGCGGAACCAGATACGCAGTATTTT. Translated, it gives CASSPVLAEPDTQYF.

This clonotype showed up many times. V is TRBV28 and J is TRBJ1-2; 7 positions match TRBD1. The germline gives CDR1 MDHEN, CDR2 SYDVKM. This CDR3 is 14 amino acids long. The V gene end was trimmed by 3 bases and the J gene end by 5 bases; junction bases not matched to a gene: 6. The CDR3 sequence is CASSFPGQVYGYTF. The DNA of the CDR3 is TGTGCCAGCAGTTTTCCCGGACAGGTTTATGGCTACACCTTC.

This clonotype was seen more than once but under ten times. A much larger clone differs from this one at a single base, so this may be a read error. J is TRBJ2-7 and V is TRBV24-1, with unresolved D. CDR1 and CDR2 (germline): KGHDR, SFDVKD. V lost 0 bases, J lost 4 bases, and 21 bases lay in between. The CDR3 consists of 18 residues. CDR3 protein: CATSDLQTDRLGPYEQYF. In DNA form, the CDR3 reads TGTGCCACCAGTGATTTGCAGACGGATCGCCTTGGACCATACGAGCAGTACTTC.

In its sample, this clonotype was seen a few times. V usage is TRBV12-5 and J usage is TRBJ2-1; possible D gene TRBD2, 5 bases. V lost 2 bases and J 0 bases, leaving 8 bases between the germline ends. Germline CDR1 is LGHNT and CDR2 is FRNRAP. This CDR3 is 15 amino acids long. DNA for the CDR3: TGTGCTAGTGGTTTGAGCGGATCCTCCTACAATGAGCAGTTCTTC. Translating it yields CASGLSGSSYNEQFF.

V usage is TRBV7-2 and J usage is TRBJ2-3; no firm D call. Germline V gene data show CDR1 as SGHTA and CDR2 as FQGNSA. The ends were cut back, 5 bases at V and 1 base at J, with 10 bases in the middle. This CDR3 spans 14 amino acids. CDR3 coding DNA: TGTGCCAGCAGCGCACCCGCAGGCACAGATACGCAGTATTTT. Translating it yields CASSAPAGTDTQYF.

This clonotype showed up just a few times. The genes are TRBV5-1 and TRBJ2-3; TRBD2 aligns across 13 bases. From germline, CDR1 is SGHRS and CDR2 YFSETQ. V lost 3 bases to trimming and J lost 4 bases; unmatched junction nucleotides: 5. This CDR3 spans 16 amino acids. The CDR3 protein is CASSWTSGSLSDTQYF. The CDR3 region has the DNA TGCGCCAGCAGCTGGACTAGCGGGAGTTTGTCAGATACGCAGTATTTT.

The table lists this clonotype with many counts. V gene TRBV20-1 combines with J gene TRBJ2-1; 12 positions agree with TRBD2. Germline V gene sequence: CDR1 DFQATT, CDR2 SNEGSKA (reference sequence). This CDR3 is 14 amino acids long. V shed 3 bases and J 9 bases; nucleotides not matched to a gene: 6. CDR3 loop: CSASRLAGVGEQFF. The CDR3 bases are TGCAGTGCTAGCAGACTAGCGGGAGTCGGTGAGCAGTTCTTC.

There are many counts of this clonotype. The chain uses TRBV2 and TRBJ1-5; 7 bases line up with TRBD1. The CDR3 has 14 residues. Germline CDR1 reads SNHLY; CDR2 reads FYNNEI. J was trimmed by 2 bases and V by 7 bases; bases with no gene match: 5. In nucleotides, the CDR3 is TGTGCCAGCACCGAACAGGGGCGCAATCAGCCCCAGCATTTT. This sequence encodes CASTEQGRNQPQHF.

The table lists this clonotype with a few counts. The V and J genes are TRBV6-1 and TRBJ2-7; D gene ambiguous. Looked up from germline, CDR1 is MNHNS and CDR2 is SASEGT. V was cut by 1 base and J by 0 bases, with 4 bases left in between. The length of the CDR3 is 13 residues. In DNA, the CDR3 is TGTGCCAGCAGTGAAGTAATCTCCTACGAGCAGTACTTC. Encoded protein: CASSEVISYEQYF.

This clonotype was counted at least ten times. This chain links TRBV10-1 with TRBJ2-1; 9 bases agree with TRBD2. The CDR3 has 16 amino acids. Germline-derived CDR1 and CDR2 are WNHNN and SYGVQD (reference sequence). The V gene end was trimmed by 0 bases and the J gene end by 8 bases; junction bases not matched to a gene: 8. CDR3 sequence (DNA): TGCGCCAGCAGTGAGTCGCTAGCGGGGAGTTTCGATGAGCAGTTCTTC. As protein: CASSESLAGSFDEQFF.

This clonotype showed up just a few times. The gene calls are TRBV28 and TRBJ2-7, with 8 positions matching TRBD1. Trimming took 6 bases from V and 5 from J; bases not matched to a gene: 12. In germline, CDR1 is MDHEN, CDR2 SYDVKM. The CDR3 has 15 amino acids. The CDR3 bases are TGTGCCAGCAGGGCCAGCGGACAGGGACTCCACGAGCAGTACTTC. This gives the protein CASRASGQGLHEQYF.

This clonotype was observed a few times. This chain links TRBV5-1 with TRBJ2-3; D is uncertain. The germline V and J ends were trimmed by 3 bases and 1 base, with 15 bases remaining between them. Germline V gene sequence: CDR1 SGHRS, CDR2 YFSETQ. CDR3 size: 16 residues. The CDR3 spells CASSSEIPRGTDTQYF. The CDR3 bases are TGCGCCAGCAGCTCCGAGATCCCCCGGGGCACAGATACGCAGTATTTT. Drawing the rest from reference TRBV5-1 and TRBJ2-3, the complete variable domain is KAGVTQTPRYLIKTRGQQVTLSCSPISGHRSVSWYQQTPGQGLQFLFEYFSETQRNKGNFPGRFSGRQFSNSRSEMNVSTLELGDSALYLCASSSEIPRGTDTQYFGPGTRLTVL.

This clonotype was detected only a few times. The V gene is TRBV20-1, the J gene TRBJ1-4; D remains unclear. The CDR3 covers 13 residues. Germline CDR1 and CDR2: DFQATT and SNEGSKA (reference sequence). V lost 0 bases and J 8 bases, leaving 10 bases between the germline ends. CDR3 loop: CSAREGNREKLFF. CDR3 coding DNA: TGCAGTGCTAGAGAGGGAAACCGGGAAAAACTGTTTTTT.

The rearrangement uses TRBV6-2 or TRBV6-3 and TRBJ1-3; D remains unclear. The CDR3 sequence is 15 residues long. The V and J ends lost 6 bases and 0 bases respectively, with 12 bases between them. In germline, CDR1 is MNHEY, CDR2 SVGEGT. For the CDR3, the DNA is TGTGCCAGCAGGGAACCGGCCCGCTCTGGAAACACCATATATTTT. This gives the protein CASREPARSGNTIYF.

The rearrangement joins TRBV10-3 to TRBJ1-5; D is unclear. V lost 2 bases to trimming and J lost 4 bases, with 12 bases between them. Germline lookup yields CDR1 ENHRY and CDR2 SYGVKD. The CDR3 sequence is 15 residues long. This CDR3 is CAISEDNSINQPQHF. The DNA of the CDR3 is TGTGCCATCAGTGAGGACAACTCTATAAATCAGCCCCAGCATTTT.

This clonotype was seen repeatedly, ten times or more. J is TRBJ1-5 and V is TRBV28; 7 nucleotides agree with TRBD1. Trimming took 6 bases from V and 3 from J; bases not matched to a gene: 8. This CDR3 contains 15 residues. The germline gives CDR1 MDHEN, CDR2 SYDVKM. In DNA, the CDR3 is TGTGCCAGCAGCTTTCTGACAGGGAACAATCAGCCCCAGCATTTT. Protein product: CASSFLTGNNQPQHF.

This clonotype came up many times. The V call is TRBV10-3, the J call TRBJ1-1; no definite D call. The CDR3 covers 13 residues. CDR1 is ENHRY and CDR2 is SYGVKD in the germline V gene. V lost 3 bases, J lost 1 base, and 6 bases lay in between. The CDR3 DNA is TGTGCCATCAGTGAAACGGGGAACACTGAAGCTTTCTTT. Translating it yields CAISETGNTEAFF.